Shown below are 4 T cell receptor beta chains from a single sample sequenced in a study of T-cell reconstitution after alpha-beta-depleted transplantation in children (dated by TCRdb to the mid-2010s). Libraries were built with PCR. The instrument was an Illumina HiSeq 2500. TCR libraries were prepared with molecular barcoding, using unique molecular identifiers to normalize TCRbeta repertoire quantification. The public reads were reanalyzed by TCRdb: fastp trimming at Q25, MiXCR alignment, in-frame beta chains only. All rows with the same CDR3 protein become a single entry with the most common DNA and genes. Here the sample has 170,000 or so distinct CDR3 sequences; about 6.3% occur a single time. The ten largest clones represent 3% to 3.5% of the sample. The specimen was PBMCs from the stem cell graft donor, collected from the stem cell graft. The receptor source for this set is a human donor who donated a stem cell graft to a child with Wiskott-Aldrich syndrome.

This clonotype has a handful of counts. The V call is TRBV24-1, the J call TRBJ1-5; no firm D call. V lost 2 bases, J lost 1 base, and 2 bases lay in between. This CDR3 contains 13 residues. Germline V gene lookup returns CDR1 KGHDR and CDR2 SFDVKD. The CDR3 spells CATSDWSNQPQHF. The CDR3 nucleotides read TGTGCCACCAGTGATTGGAGCAATCAGCCCCAGCATTTT.

This clonotype was recorded many times. The V gene is TRBV5-1, the J gene TRBJ2-1; no clear D. Trimming removed 0 bases from V and 5 bases from J, with 9 bases in between. Germline V gene lookup returns CDR1 SGHRS and CDR2 YFSETQ. This CDR3 region has 14 residues. The DNA for the CDR3 is TGCGCCAGCAGCTTGGCGTCCCTACACAATGAGCAGTTCTTC. It yields the protein CASSLASLHNEQFF.

This clonotype has a count of ten or more. The chain joins TRBV6-5 to TRBJ2-7; either TRBD1 or TRBD2 may supply D (6 bases each). Trimming cost V 0 bases and J 4 bases, with 13 bases left between them. This CDR3 contains 15 residues. Germline CDR1 and CDR2: MNHEY and SVGAGI. In nucleotides, the CDR3 is TGTGCCAGCAGTTACTCACAAACAGGGACTTACGAGCAGTACTTC. Protein: CASSYSQTGTYEQYF.

The V gene is TRBV25-1, the J gene TRBJ2-3; D call uncertain. Looked up from germline, CDR1 is MGHDK and CDR2 is SYGVNS. The length of the CDR3 is 13 residues. V was cut by 1 base and J by 9 bases, with 11 bases left in between. CDR3 nucleotides: TGTGCCAGCAGTGAATGGGCCCCCGGCACGCAGTATTTT. Protein: CASSEWAPGTQYF.